This entry lists 19 T cell receptor beta chains sequenced from one sample in a study of STAT5B mutations in CD4+ large granular lymphocyte leukemia. Profiled with immunoSEQ multiplex PCR; TCRdb holds only in-frame clones, not every one. There are about 33,000 clones in the sample; 74% occur only once, and roughly 0.29% lies in the top ten. Sequenced input: CD4+ T cells from blood buffy coats. Source of these receptors: a human donor in good health.

The chain uses TRBV4-2 and TRBJ2-6, with D hard to call. The ends were cut back, 1 base at V and 0 bases at J, with 10 bases in the middle. The CDR3 is made up of 17 amino acids. Germline V gene sequence: CDR1 LGHNA, CDR2 YNFKEQ. In DNA form, the CDR3 reads TGTGCCAGCAGCCAAGGCTCAGGCAGCTCTGGGGCCAACGTCCTGACTTTC. Protein product: CASSQGSGSSGANVLTF.

The chain employs TRBV11-2 and TRBJ2-2; no clear D gene. The V gene's germline CDR1 is SGHAT and CDR2 FQNNGV. The CDR3 sequence is 16 residues long. V was shortened by 2 bases and J by 0 bases, with 10 bases between the two germline ends. The DNA of the CDR3 is TGTGCCAGCAGCTTACTTCGACTGACGAACACCGGGGAGCTGTTTTTT. Its protein product is CASSLLRLTNTGELFF.

The genes are TRBV6-1 and TRBJ1-1; D ambiguous. The CDR3 loop spans 12 amino acids. Germline CDR1 and CDR2: MNHNS and SASEGT. V lost 11 bases and J 0 bases, leaving 10 bases between the germline ends. The CDR3 DNA follows: TGTGCCGGCGAACGGCTGAACACTGAAGCTTTCTTT. Translated: CAGERLNTEAFF.

The genes are TRBV5-1 and TRBJ2-3; 12 bases match TRBD2. Losses at the gene ends were 2 bases for V and 6 bases for J; bases not matched to a gene: 16. CDR3 length equals 19 residues. From germline, CDR1 is SGHRS and CDR2 YFSETQ. CDR3 sequence (DNA): TGCGCCAGCAGCTTTTCCGCCCAGACTAGCGGGGGTAAAGGGGATACGCAGTATTTT. As protein: CASSFSAQTSGGKGDTQYF.

CDR3 sequence reads: CASSLVRGTGELFF. In DNA form, the CDR3 reads TGCGCCAGCAGCTTGGTCAGGGGCACCGGGGAGCTGTTTTTT. This sequence joins TRBV5-1 and TRBJ2-2; TRBD1 might be the D (6 bases). With 0 bases removed from V and 4 bases from J, the gap between germline ends came to 7 bases. The CDR3 has 14 amino acids. Germline loops: CDR1 SGHRS, CDR2 YFSETQ.

The rearrangement links TRBV6-5 to TRBJ1-1; D unresolved. V was trimmed by 6 bases and J by 5 bases, leaving 19 bases between them. The germline V gene encodes CDR1 MNHEY and CDR2 SVGAGI. The CDR3 loop spans 15 amino acids. CDR3 sequence reads: CASSPGGVSGTEAFF. For the CDR3, the DNA is TGTGCCAGCAGCCCCGGTGGTGTAAGTGGGACTGAAGCTTTCTTT.

The rearrangement links TRBV6-5 to TRBJ1-5, with D possibly matching TRBD1 (6 bases). The V gene's germline CDR1 is MNHEY and CDR2 SVGAGI. Trimming left V 2 bases short and J 10 bases short, with 9 bases between. The CDR3 sequence is 12 residues long. The CDR3 DNA is TGTGCCAGCAGTTACGCGGGGGGCCCCCAGCATTTT. Its protein product is CASSYAGGPQHF.

In its sample, this clone was seen a few times. The rearrangement uses TRBV7-9 and TRBJ2-7; 10 bases fit TRBD2. The CDR3 contains 16 residues. V shed 1 base and J 0 bases; nucleotides not matched to a gene: 3. CDR1 SEHNR and CDR2 FQNEAQ come from the germline V gene (reference sequence). CDR3 amino acids: CASSLGSGRSSYEQYF. For the CDR3, the DNA is TGTGCCAGCAGCTTAGGTAGCGGGAGGTCCTCCTACGAGCAGTACTTC.

This clone was detected a few times. J is TRBJ2-1 and V is TRBV14; 9 nucleotides match TRBD2. J was trimmed by 0 bases and V by 2 bases; bases with no gene match: 8. In germline, CDR1 is SGHDN, CDR2 FVKESK. CDR3 length equals 18 residues. The CDR3 loop is CASSQQGAGGSSYNEQFF. As DNA, the CDR3 is TGTGCCAGCAGCCAACAGGGTGCGGGAGGGAGCTCCTACAATGAGCAGTTCTTC.

There are a few counts of this clone. The chain couples TRBV11-2 to TRBJ2-2; D gene unclear. Germline V gives CDR1 SGHAT, CDR2 FQNNGV. V was cut by 4 bases and J by 7 bases, with 13 bases left in between. This CDR3 comprises 14 residues. The CDR3 sequence: CASSSYGVDGELFF. For the CDR3, the DNA is TGTGCCAGCAGCTCCTACGGAGTTGACGGGGAGCTGTTTTTT.

The chain combines TRBV4-1 with TRBJ1-1; 7 bases match TRBD1. V dropped 1 base and J dropped 4; count of bases not matched to a gene: 6. The CDR3 totals 15 residues. The germline V gene encodes CDR1 MGHRA and CDR2 YSYEKL. CDR3 nucleotide sequence: TGCGCCAGCAGCCAAGTAGGGGGCGCGGGCACTGAAGCTTTCTTT. Encoded protein: CASSQVGGAGTEAFF.

This chain connects TRBV18 to TRBJ1-2, with 11 bases that match TRBD1. Germline CDR1 is KGHSH and CDR2 is LQKENI. Trimming at V came to 3 bases and at J to 6 bases, leaving 9 bases not matched to a gene. There are 16 residues in the CDR3. CDR3 nucleotide sequence: TGTGCCAGCTCACCCGGGACAGGGGGAGGAGACGATGGCTACACCTTC. Amino acids: CASSPGTGGGDDGYTF.

This clone came up a few times. V and J are TRBV13 and TRBJ1-5; D is unresolved. This CDR3 has 14 residues. From germline, CDR1 is PRHDT and CDR2 FYEKMQ (reference sequence). V dropped 0 bases and J dropped 0 bases, with 3 bases sitting between them. The CDR3 loop is CASSLGRSNQPQHF. CDR3 in DNA: TGTGCCAGCAGCTTAGGCCGTAGCAATCAGCCCCAGCATTTT.

V and J are TRBV9 and TRBJ2-1; TRBD2 might be the D (6 bases). The CDR3 spans 14 residues. The V end lost 3 bases, the J end lost 5 bases, and 12 bases lay between the germline ends. Germline-derived CDR1 and CDR2 are SGDLS and YYNGEE. In DNA, the CDR3 is TGTGCCAGCAGCGCCCCGGGACTCCACAATGAGCAGTTCTTC. Its protein product is CASSAPGLHNEQFF.

Only one count was recorded for this clone. CDR3 sequence (DNA): TGTGCCAGCTCACGAGGGGACAGGACTAATGAAAAACTGTTTTTT. Protein product: CASSRGDRTNEKLFF. The gene calls are TRBV18 and TRBJ1-4; 8 positions match TRBD1. After removal of 4 bases from V and 2 bases from J, the junction contained 3 bases not matched to a gene. There are 15 residues in the CDR3. Germline V CDR1 and CDR2: KGHSH, LQKENI.

This chain joins TRBV6-6 and TRBJ2-7, with D possibly TRBD1 on 6 matching bases. V gave up 8 bases and J gave up 1 base, with 15 bases separating them. The germline CDR1 and CDR2 sequences are MNHNY and SVGAGI (reference sequence). This CDR3 contains 14 residues. The CDR3 DNA reads as TGTGCCAGCCGGCCGGGACACGGTTCCTACGAGCAGTACTTC. It is translated as CASRPGHGSYEQYF.

The sample holds a few counts of this clone. The chain recombines TRBV14 with TRBJ1-5; D is possibly TRBD1 (5 bases). The V end was cut by 4 bases, the J end by 0 bases, with 13 bases between. This CDR3 contains 16 residues. Germline V gives CDR1 SGHDN, CDR2 FVKESK. CDR3 protein: CASSPRGSFSNQPQHF. The CDR3 nucleotides read TGTGCCAGCAGCCCTAGGGGCTCCTTTAGCAATCAGCCCCAGCATTTT.

This clone has just a few counts. V is TRBV6-5 and J is TRBJ2-7; 9 positions agree with TRBD1. The V gene end was trimmed by 6 bases and the J gene end by 1 base; junction bases not matched to a gene: 7. Germline CDR1 reads MNHEY; CDR2 reads SVGAGI. CDR3 length: 15 residues. The CDR3 coding sequence is TGTGCCAGCAGATCCGGGACAGGGACTTCCTACGAGCAGTACTTC. Translation: CASRSGTGTSYEQYF.

The gene calls are TRBV14 and TRBJ2-3; D is undetermined. Germline CDR1 and CDR2: SGHDN and FVKESK. This CDR3 spans 13 amino acids. With 5 bases removed from V and 8 bases from J, the gap between germline ends came to 14 bases. The CDR3 region has the DNA TGTGCCAGCAGCTACGACACAGTTCGTACGCAGTATTTT. This codes for CASSYDTVRTQYF.